Listed below are T cell receptor beta chains from one sample, sequenced in a study of blood T cell repertoires in COVID-19. Sequencing was performed with immunoSEQ multiplex PCR; in TCRdb, only in-frame clones are kept and a portion is missing. The data show 78,000 or so clones, with approximately 80% seen just once and about 12% held by the top ten. The material sequenced was peripheral blood. The receptors come from a man older than 75 with acute or convalescent COVID-19. CDR3s include the opening cysteine and the closing phenylalanine or tryptophan. The D gene is left open where the match is weak. Part of the rows lack a size; the others show once, few, many or a class for expanded clones.

v_gene: TRBV9
d_gene: NA
abundance: NA
j_gene: TRBJ2-2
CDR3aa: CASSGDRTNTGELFF
CDR3nt: TGTGCCAGCAGCGGAGACAGAACGAACACCGGGGAGCTGTTTTTT

v_gene: TRBV6-5
d_gene: NA
abundance: NA
j_gene: TRBJ1-1
CDR3aa: CASSYSRGSAPFF
CDR3nt: TGTGCCAGCAGTTACTCGAGAGGGTCCGCGCCTTTCTTT

v_gene: TRBV5-4
d_gene: NA
abundance: NA
j_gene: TRBJ2-2
CDR3aa: CASSLPRGSDTGELFF
CDR3nt: TGTGCCAGCAGCCTCCCTCGAGGTTCGGACACCGGGGAGCTGTTTTTT

v_gene: TRBV12-5
d_gene: TRBD1
abundance: NA
j_gene: TRBJ2-7
CDR3aa: CASGLGDSYEQYF
CDR3nt: TGTGCTAGTGGTTTGGGGGACAGCTACGAGCAGTACTTC

v_gene: TRBV7-9
d_gene: NA
abundance: NA
j_gene: TRBJ2-5
CDR3aa: CASSFFPGGETQYF
CDR3nt: TGTGCCAGCAGCTTTTTTCCAGGAGGAGAGACCCAGTACTTC

v_gene: TRBV4-1
d_gene: TRBD1
abundance: NA
j_gene: TRBJ1-2
CDR3aa: CASSQTQGAQYGYTF
CDR3nt: TGCGCCAGCAGCCAGACACAGGGGGCGCAGTATGGCTACACCTTC

v_gene: TRBV3-1/TRBV3-2
d_gene: NA
abundance: NA
j_gene: TRBJ1-1
CDR3aa: CASSQESSNTEAFF
CDR3nt: TGTGCCAGCAGCCAAGAGTCTTCGAACACTGAAGCTTTCTTT

v_gene: TRBV9
d_gene: TRBD1
abundance: few
j_gene: TRBJ2-7
CDR3aa: CASSPRTGGTYEQYF
CDR3nt: TGTGCCAGCAGCCCCCGGACAGGGGGAACCTACGAGCAGTACTTC

v_gene: TRBV5-1
d_gene: TRBD1
abundance: NA
j_gene: TRBJ1-2
CDR3aa: CASSSVTGGNYGYTF
CDR3nt: TGCGCCAGCAGCTCCGTAACAGGGGGCAACTATGGCTACACCTTC

v_gene: TRBV19
d_gene: NA
abundance: NA
j_gene: TRBJ1-2
CDR3aa: CASSALNTGTIYGYTF
CDR3nt: TGTGCCAGTAGTGCCCTCAACACCGGGACAATCTATGGCTACACCTTC

v_gene: TRBV5-1
d_gene: TRBD1
abundance: NA
j_gene: TRBJ1-2
CDR3aa: CASSWLGDSGYTF
CDR3nt: TGCGCCAGCAGCTGGCTAGGGGACAGTGGCTACACCTTC

v_gene: TRBV10-3
d_gene: TRBD2
abundance: NA
j_gene: TRBJ2-1
CDR3aa: CAISDAVTSGTSGAYNEQFF
CDR3nt: TGTGCCATCAGTGATGCCGTGACTTCAGGGACTAGCGGGGCCTACAATGAGCAGTTCTTC

v_gene: TRBV7-9
d_gene: NA
abundance: NA
j_gene: TRBJ1-5
CDR3aa: CASSLGQNQPQHF
CDR3nt: TGTGCCAGCAGCTTAGGACAGAATCAGCCCCAGCATTTT

v_gene: TRBV19
d_gene: TRBD1
abundance: once
j_gene: TRBJ1-2
CDR3aa: CASSTLSRGPNYGYTF
CDR3nt: TGTGCCAGTAGTACCCTATCCAGGGGGCCTAACTATGGCTACACCTTC

v_gene: TRBV30
d_gene: TRBD1
abundance: NA
j_gene: TRBJ1-5
CDR3aa: CACTTGGRLGNQPQHF
CDR3nt: TGTGCCTGTACTACAGGGGGAAGATTGGGCAATCAGCCCCAGCATTTT

v_gene: TRBV3-1/TRBV3-2
d_gene: NA
abundance: NA
j_gene: TRBJ2-5
CDR3aa: CASSHAWGPQETQYF
CDR3nt: TGTGCCAGCAGCCATGCCTGGGGGCCGCAAGAGACCCAGTACTTC

v_gene: TRBV6-5
d_gene: NA
abundance: NA
j_gene: TRBJ2-3
CDR3aa: CASSARLAADTQYF
CDR3nt: TGTGCCAGCAGCGCCAGGCTAGCTGCAGATACGCAGTATTTT

v_gene: TRBV7-3
d_gene: TRBD2
abundance: NA
j_gene: TRBJ2-3
CDR3aa: CASSLTASGGHTQYF
CDR3nt: TGTGCCAGCAGCTTAACGGCTAGCGGGGGCCATACGCAGTATTTT

v_gene: TRBV10-2
d_gene: TRBD1
abundance: NA
j_gene: TRBJ1-4
CDR3aa: CASSPGQVPNEKLFF
CDR3nt: TGCGCCAGCAGCCCGGGACAGGTCCCTAATGAAAAACTGTTTTTT

v_gene: TRBV5-1
d_gene: TRBD1
abundance: NA
j_gene: TRBJ1-4
CDR3aa: CASSFGQGNEKLFF
CDR3nt: TGCGCCAGCAGCTTCGGACAGGGTAATGAAAAACTGTTTTTT

v_gene: TRBV19
d_gene: NA
abundance: NA
j_gene: TRBJ1-1
CDR3aa: CASSMAARGGTEAFF
CDR3nt: TGTGCCAGTAGTATGGCCGCCAGGGGTGGCACTGAAGCTTTCTTT

v_gene: TRBV18
d_gene: TRBD1
abundance: NA
j_gene: TRBJ1-4
CDR3aa: CASSRTGGQDEKLFF
CDR3nt: TGTGCCAGCTCACGGACAGGGGGCCAGGATGAAAAACTGTTTTTT

v_gene: TRBV7-9
d_gene: TRBD2
abundance: NA
j_gene: TRBJ2-1
CDR3aa: CASSSTLRLAKTYNEQFF
CDR3nt: TGTGCCAGCAGCTCTACCCTCAGACTAGCGAAAACCTACAATGAGCAGTTCTTC

v_gene: TRBV27
d_gene: NA
abundance: NA
j_gene: TRBJ1-6
CDR3aa: CASSFRGSGSPLHF
CDR3nt: TGTGCCAGCAGTTTTAGGGGGAGTGGTTCACCCCTCCACTTT

v_gene: TRBV19
d_gene: NA
abundance: NA
j_gene: TRBJ1-4
CDR3aa: CASGPTPNEKLFF
CDR3nt: TGTGCCAGTGGGCCCACACCTAATGAAAAACTGTTTTTT